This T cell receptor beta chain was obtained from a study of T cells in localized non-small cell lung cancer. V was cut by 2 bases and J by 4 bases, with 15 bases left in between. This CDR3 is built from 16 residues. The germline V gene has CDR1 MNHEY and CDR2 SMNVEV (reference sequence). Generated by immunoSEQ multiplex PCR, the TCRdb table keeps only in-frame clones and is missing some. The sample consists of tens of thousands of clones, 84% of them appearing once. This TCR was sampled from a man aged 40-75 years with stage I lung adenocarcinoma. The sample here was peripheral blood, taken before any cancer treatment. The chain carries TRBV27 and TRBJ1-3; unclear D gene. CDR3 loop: CASSLASPSAGNTIYF. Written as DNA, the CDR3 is TGTGCCAGCAGTTTAGCCAGTCCATCCGCGGGAAACACCATATATTTT.